This entry lists 9 T cell receptor beta chains sequenced from one sample in a study of T cell repertoires in aging, cancer and after chemotherapy. Amplification of TCR beta used genomic DNA extracted from peripheral blood. A mixed TRB-A/B primer pool amplified rearranged TRB by multiplex touch-down PCR. TCRdb re-called the multiplex PCR reads with MiXCR, one entry per CDR3 protein. This sample has roughly 10,000 distinct CDR3 sequences, with less than 30% found just once. Sample: blood. The source of these receptors is a human donor in good health.

This clonotype occurred a few times. The CDR3 DNA is TGTGCCAGCTCACCTAGACAGGGGTACACTGAAGCTTTCTTT. This codes for CASSPRQGYTEAFF. The V call is TRBV18, the J call TRBJ1-1, with 8 bases matching TRBD1. The germline gives CDR1 KGHSH, CDR2 LQKENI. The CDR3 is made up of 14 amino acids. V was pared by 3 bases and J by 3 bases, with 3 bases of the junction left unmatched.

This sequence joins TRBV5-6 and TRBJ2-2; 10 bases fit TRBD2. Germline V gene lookup returns CDR1 SGHDT and CDR2 YYEEEE. The CDR3 has 15 residues. V gave up 1 base and J gave up 8 bases; unmatched junction bases: 5. The CDR3 nucleotides are TGTGCCAGCAGCTTGATAACTAGCGGGATAGGGGAGCTGTTTTTT. Translated: CASSLITSGIGELFF.

Sample share makes this clonotype medium-sized (0.01 to 0.1%). The rearrangement links TRBV20-1 to TRBJ1-2; no clear D gene. Germline V gene sequence: CDR1 DFQATT, CDR2 SNEGSKA (reference sequence). The CDR3 runs 13 residues. V was shortened by 0 bases and J by 7 bases, with 12 bases between the two germline ends. The CDR3 here is CSARDFFSTGYTF. DNA for the CDR3: TGCAGTGCTAGAGACTTTTTCAGCACTGGCTACACCTTC.

The genes are TRBV14 and TRBJ2-7; 8 bases match TRBD1. V lost 1 base, J lost 3 bases, and 5 bases stayed unmatched. CDR3 length: 15 amino acids. Germline CDR1 is SGHDN and CDR2 is FVKESK. The CDR3 coding sequence is TGTGCCAGCAGCCAAGGCAGGGGGCGCTTCTACGAGCAGTACTTC. Translation gives CASSQGRGRFYEQYF.

This clonotype was detected only a few times. DNA for the CDR3: TGTGCCAGCAGCTCCGACAGCACTGAAGCTTTCTTT. This translates into CASSSDSTEAFF. The chain has TRBV7-9 and TRBJ1-1; tentative D call: TRBD1 (5 bases). The germline V gene has CDR1 SEHNR and CDR2 FQNEAQ (reference sequence). This CDR3 region has 12 residues. Trimming pared 4 bases from V and 4 bases from J, leaving 7 bases between.

This clonotype was seen a single time. Being one base from a much bigger clone, this may be a read error. The gene calls are TRBV7-3 and TRBJ2-3; TRBD1 matches 7 bases. Germline V gives CDR1 SGHTA, CDR2 FQGTGA. Trimming took 5 bases from V and 2 from J; bases not matched to a gene: 4. This CDR3 is 14 amino acids long. The CDR3 sequence: CASSPGQYTDTQYF. CDR3 coding DNA: TGTGCCAGCAGCCCGGGACAGTACACAGATACGCAGTATTTT.

This clonotype ranks as medium-sized. The CDR3 is CASSQGQLNQPQHF. In DNA form, the CDR3 reads TGTGCCAGCAGCCAGGGACAGCTTAATCAGCCCCAGCATTTT. J is TRBJ1-5 and V is TRBV6-6, with 7 bases identical to TRBD1. V shed 6 bases and J 4 bases; nucleotides not matched to a gene: 6. This CDR3 region has 14 residues. Germline V gene data show CDR1 as MNHNY and CDR2 as SVGAGI (reference sequence).

This clonotype has more than one count but fewer than ten. The chain recombines TRBV7-6 with TRBJ2-7; possible D gene TRBD2, 5 bases. The CDR3 contains 12 residues. CDR1 is SGHVS and CDR2 is FNYEAQ in the germline V gene. V lost 5 bases, J lost 2 bases, and 7 bases lay in between. The CDR3 region is CASSPGTYEQYF. As DNA, the CDR3 is TGTGCCAGCAGCCCCGGGACCTACGAGCAGTACTTC.

V usage is TRBV28 and J usage is TRBJ2-1, with 10 positions matching TRBD2. V lost 3 bases, J lost 15 bases, and 11 bases stayed unmatched. Per germline, CDR1 MDHEN and CDR2 SYDVKM. The CDR3 has 14 residues. The DNA for the CDR3 is TGTGCCAGCAGTTTTGGACTAGCGGACGGTGCTACGTTCTTC. Translating it yields CASSFGLADGATFF.